This T cell receptor (beta chain) was obtained from a study of shared clonotypes between healthy human individuals. Whole-study results and caveats: Sequencing depth was a factor that was expected to affect clonotype sharing among donors.

Germline V lookup: CDR1 GTSNPN, CDR2 SVGIG (reference sequence). The CDR3 runs to 14 residues. Trimming took off 2 bases at V and 7 bases at J, with 15 bases between the two ends. Turning to this clone: The antigen is not known. Other DNA variants within this sample encode the same CDR3.

Here immunoSEQ multiplex PCR was the method, and the copy in TCRdb shows in-frame clones only, minus some. The sample records 1.5 million to 2.5 million clones, approximately 94% being singletons. The naive CD8 population came from CD45RO-negative cells selected for CCR7, without terminally differentiated effector memory CD45RA+ cells. The chain is built from TRBV30 and TRBJ2-1, with D maybe TRBD2 (7 bases). Sequencing input: naive CD8+ T cells sorted from blood. The receptor was isolated from a man between 18 and 29 years old in good health. The CDR3 region has the DNA TGTGCCTGGAGTTTAGGACTAGGGGGGAATGAGCAGTTCTTC. Its translation is CAWSLGLGGNEQFF.